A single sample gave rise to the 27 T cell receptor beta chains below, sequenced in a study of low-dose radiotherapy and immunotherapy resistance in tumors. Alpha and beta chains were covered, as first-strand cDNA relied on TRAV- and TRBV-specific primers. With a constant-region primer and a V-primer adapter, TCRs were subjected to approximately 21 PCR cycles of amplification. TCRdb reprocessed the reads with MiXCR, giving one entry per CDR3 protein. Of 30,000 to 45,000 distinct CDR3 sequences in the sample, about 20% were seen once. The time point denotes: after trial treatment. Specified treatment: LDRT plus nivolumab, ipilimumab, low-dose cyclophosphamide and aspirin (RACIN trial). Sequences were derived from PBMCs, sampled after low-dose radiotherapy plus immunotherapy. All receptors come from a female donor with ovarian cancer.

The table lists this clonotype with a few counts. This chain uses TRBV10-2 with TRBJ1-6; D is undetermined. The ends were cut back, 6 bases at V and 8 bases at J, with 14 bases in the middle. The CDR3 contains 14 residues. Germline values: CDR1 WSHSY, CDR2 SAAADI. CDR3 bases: TGCGCCAGCAGAGCCCTGGCGGGTCATTCACCCCTCCACTTT. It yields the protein CASRALAGHSPLHF.

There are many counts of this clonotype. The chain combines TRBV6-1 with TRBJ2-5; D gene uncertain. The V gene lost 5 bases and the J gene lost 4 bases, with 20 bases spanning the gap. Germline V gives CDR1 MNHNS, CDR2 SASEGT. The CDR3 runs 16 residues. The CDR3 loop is CASSYVVSLSRETQYF. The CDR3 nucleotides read TGTGCCAGCAGTTACGTGGTCTCCCTATCAAGAGAGACCCAGTACTTC.

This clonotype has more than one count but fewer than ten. CDR3 protein: CASSFGQGRTEAFF. CDR3 DNA sequence: TGTGCCAGCAGCTTCGGACAGGGTCGAACTGAAGCTTTCTTT. The rearrangement uses TRBV25-1 and TRBJ1-1; 8 positions match TRBD1. CDR1 is MGHDK, CDR2 SYGVNS, per germline. CDR3 length equals 14 residues. J lost 5 bases, V lost 6 bases, and 8 bases had no gene match. Full variable domain (missing parts from reference TRBV25-1 and TRBJ1-1): EADIYQTPRYLVIGTGKKITLECSQTMGHDKMYWYQQDPGMELHLIHYSYGVNSTEKGDLSSESTVSRIRTEHFPLTLESARPSHTSQYLCASSFGQGRTEAFFGQGTRLTVV.

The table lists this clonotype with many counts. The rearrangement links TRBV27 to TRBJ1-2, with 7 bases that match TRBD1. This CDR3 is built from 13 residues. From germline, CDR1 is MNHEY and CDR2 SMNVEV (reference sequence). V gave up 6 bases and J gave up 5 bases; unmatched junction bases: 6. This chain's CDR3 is CASRGQRRYGYTF. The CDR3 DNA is TGTGCCAGCAGGGGACAGCGTCGGTATGGCTACACCTTC.

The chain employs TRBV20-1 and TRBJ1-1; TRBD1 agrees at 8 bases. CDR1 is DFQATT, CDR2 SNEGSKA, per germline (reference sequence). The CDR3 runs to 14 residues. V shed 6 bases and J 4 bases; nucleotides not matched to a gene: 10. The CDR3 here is CSAVLQGGVTEAFF. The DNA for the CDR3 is TGCAGTGCAGTTCTACAGGGGGGGGTCACTGAAGCTTTCTTT.

The DNA for the CDR3 is TGTGCCAGCAGTAAAACCCAAGAATATGGCTACACCTTC. It specifies CASSKTQEYGYTF. The chain joins TRBV2 to TRBJ1-2; D not resolved. The V gene's germline CDR1 is SNHLY and CDR2 FYNNEI. The V end lost 5 bases, the J end lost 5 bases, and 12 bases lay between the germline ends. CDR3 length equals 13 residues.

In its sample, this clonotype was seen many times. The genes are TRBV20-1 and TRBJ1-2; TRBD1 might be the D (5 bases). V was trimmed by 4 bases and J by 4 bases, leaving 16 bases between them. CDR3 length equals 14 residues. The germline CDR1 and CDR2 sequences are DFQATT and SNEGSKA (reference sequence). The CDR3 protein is CSAKEVRDGYGYTF. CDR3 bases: TGCAGTGCTAAGGAGGTCAGGGACGGCTATGGCTACACCTTC.

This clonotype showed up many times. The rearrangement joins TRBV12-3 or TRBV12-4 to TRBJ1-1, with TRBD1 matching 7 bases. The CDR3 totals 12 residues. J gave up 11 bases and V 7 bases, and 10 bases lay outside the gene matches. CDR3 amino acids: CASTPRGSGAFF. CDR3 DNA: TGTGCCAGCACTCCCAGGGGGTCTGGGGCTTTCTTT.

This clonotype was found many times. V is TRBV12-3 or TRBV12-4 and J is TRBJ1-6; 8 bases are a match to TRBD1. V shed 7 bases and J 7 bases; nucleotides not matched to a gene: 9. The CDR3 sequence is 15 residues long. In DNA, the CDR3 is TGTGCCAGCAAACCGACAGGGGCCCGGAATTCACCCCTCCACTTT. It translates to CASKPTGARNSPLHF.

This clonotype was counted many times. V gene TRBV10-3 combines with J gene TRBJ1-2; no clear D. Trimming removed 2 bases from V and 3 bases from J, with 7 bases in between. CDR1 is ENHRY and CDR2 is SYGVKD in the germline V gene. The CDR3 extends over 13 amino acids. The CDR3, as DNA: TGTGCCATCAGTGAGCTTGGGGACTATGGCTACACCTTC. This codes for CAISELGDYGYTF.

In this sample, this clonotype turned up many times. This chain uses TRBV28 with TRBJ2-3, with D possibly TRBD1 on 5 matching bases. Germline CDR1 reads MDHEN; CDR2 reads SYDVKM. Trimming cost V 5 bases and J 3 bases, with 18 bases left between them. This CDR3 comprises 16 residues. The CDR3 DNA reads TGTGCCAGCAGTCAGGGAACGTTAAAATTTACAGATACGCAGTATTTT. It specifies CASSQGTLKFTDTQYF.

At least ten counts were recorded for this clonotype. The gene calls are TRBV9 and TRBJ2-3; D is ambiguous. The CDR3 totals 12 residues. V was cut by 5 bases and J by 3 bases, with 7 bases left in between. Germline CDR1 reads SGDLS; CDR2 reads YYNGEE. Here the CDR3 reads CASRRVTDTQYF. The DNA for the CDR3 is TGTGCCAGCAGAAGAGTAACAGATACGCAGTATTTT.

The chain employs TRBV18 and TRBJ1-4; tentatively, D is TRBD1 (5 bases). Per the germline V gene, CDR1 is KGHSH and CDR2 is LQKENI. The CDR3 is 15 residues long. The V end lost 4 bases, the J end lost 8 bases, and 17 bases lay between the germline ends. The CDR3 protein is CASSLIGQGSEKLFF. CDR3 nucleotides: TGTGCCAGCTCACTTATCGGGCAGGGCAGCGAAAAACTGTTTTTT.

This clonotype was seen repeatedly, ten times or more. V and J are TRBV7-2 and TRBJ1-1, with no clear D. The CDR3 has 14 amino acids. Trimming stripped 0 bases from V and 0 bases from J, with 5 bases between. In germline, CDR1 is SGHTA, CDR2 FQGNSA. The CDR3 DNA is TGTGCCAGCAGCTTAGCTAACCTGAACACTGAAGCTTTCTTT. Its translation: CASSLANLNTEAFF.

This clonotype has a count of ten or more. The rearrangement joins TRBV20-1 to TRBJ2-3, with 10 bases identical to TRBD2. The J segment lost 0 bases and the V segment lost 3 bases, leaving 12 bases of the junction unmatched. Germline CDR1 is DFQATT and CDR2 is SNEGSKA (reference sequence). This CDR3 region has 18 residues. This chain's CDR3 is CSASRASGGLASTDTQYF. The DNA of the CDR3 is TGCAGTGCTAGTAGGGCTAGCGGGGGACTCGCTAGCACAGATACGCAGTATTTT.

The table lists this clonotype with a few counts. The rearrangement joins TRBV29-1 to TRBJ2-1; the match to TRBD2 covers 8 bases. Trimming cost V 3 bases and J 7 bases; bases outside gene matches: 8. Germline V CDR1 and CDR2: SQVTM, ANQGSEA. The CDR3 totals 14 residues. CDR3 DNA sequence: TGCAGCGTTGAGATCGGCGGGAGGTTTAATGAGCAGTTCTTC. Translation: CSVEIGGRFNEQFF.

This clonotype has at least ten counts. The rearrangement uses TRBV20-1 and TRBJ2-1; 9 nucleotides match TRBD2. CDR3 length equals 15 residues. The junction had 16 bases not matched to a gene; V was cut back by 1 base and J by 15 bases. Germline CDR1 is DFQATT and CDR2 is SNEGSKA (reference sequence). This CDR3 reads CSARVGGASGGYPFF. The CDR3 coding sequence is TGCAGTGCTAGAGTGGGAGGAGCAAGCGGGGGGTATCCGTTCTTC.

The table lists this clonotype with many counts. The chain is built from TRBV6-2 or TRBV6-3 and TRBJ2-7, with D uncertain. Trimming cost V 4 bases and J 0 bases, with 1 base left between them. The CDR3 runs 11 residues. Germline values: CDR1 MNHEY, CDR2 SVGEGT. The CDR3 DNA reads TGTGCCAGCAGTTTCTCCTACGAGCAGTACTTC. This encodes CASSFSYEQYF.

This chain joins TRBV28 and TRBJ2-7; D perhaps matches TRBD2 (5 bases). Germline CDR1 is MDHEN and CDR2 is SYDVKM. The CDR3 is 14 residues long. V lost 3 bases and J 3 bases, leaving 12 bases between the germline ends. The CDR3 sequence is CASSLGGSLYEQYF. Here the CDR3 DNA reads TGTGCCAGCAGTTTGGGCGGGTCCCTCTACGAGCAGTACTTC.

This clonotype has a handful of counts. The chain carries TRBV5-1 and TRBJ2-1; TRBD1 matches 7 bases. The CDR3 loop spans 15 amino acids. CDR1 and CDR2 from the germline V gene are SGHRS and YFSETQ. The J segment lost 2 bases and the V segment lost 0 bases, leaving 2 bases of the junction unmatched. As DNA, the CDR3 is TGCGCCAGCAGCTTGGGGCAGGGGGCCTACAATGAGCAGTTCTTC. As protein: CASSLGQGAYNEQFF.

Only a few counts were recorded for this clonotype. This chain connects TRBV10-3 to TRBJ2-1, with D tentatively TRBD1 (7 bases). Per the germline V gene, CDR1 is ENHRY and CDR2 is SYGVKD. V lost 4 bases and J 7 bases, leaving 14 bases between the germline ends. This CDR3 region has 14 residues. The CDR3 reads CAISARGEGNEQFF. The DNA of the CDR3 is TGTGCCATCAGTGCCAGGGGGGAAGGGAATGAGCAGTTCTTC.

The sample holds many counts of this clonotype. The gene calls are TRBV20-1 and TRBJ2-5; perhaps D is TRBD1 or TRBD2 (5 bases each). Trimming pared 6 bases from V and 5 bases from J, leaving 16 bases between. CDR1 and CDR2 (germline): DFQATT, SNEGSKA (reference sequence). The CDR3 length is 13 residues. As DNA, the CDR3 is TGCAGTGCCTCCCCCGGGGCCCGGGAGACCCAGTACTTC. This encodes CSASPGARETQYF.

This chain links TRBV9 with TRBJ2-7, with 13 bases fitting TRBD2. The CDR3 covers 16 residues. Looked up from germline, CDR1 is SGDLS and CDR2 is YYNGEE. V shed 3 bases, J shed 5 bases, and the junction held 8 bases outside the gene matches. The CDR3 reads CASSGTSGSSYNEQYF. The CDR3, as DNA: TGTGCCAGCAGCGGGACTAGCGGGAGTTCCTACAACGAGCAGTACTTC.

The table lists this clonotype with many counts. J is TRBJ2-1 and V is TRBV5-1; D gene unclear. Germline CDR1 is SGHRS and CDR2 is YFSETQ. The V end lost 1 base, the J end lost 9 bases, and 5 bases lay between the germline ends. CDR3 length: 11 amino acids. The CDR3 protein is CASSLQSEQFF. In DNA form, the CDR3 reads TGCGCCAGCAGCTTGCAGTCTGAGCAGTTCTTC.

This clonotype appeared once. Here the CDR3 reads CASSPGTSGGLNTGELFF. The CDR3 nucleotides read TGTGCCAGCAGCCCCGGGACTAGCGGGGGGCTGAACACCGGGGAGCTGTTTTTT. The chain joins TRBV7-9 to TRBJ2-2, with 15 bases lining up with TRBD2. Germline lookup yields CDR1 SEHNR and CDR2 FQNEAQ (reference sequence). This CDR3 region has 18 residues. Trimming cost V 5 bases and J 1 base; bases outside gene matches: 5.

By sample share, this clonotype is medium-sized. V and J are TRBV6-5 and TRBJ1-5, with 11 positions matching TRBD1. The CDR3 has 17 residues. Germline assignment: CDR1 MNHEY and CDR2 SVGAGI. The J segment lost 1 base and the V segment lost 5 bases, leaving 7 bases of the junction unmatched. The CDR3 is CASSRGTGGGSNQPQHF. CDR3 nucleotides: TGTGCCAGCAGTAGGGGGACAGGGGGAGGGAGCAATCAGCCCCAGCATTTT.

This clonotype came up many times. This CDR3 is CASSPQATDTQYF. In DNA form, the CDR3 reads TGCGCCAGCAGCCCACAGGCCACAGATACGCAGTATTTT. The chain combines TRBV5-1 with TRBJ2-3, with a weak D call TRBD1 (5 bases). Trimming removed 4 bases from V and 2 bases from J, with 8 bases in between. Germline CDR1 and CDR2: SGHRS and YFSETQ. CDR3 size: 13 residues.